What follows are 8 T cell receptor beta chains derived from one specimen sequenced in a study of blood T cell repertoires in COVID-19. The assay was immunoSEQ multiplex PCR, and TCRdb's table has in-frame clones only and misses some. The sample yields about 370,000 clones, about 89% seen once. Sequenced sample: peripheral blood. The origin of the receptors is a woman under 40 with COVID-19, enrolled during active disease.

The CDR3 loop is CASSPQTSGGYNEQFF. The CDR3 DNA sequence: TGTGCCAGCTCACCCCAGACTAGCGGGGGGTACAATGAGCAGTTCTTC. V and J are TRBV18 and TRBJ2-1; 13 bases line up with TRBD2. V was clipped by 3 bases and J by 4 bases; unmatched bases: 3. Germline values: CDR1 KGHSH, CDR2 LQKENI. This CDR3 is built from 16 residues.

Only a few counts were recorded for this clone. The chain joins TRBV7-2 to TRBJ1-2; weak D call: TRBD1 (5 bases). V lost 4 bases and J lost 4, with 16 bases in between. Germline CDR1 SGHTA, CDR2 FQGNSA. The CDR3 runs to 15 residues. CDR3: CASSSRASGGYGYTF. The CDR3 DNA sequence: TGTGCCAGCAGCTCCCGGGCCTCGGGGGGCTATGGCTACACCTTC.

The genes are TRBV9 and TRBJ1-2; D possibly corresponds to TRBD1 (6 bases). This CDR3 is built from 14 residues. Germline loops: CDR1 SGDLS, CDR2 YYNGEE. Trimming pared 0 bases from V and 5 bases from J, leaving 11 bases between. Here the CDR3 DNA reads TGTGCCAGCAGCGTAGAGGGCAGGGGTTATGGCTACACCTTC. Translated, it gives CASSVEGRGYGYTF. Supplemented by reference TRBV9 and TRBJ1-2, the full variable domain reads DSGVTQTPKHLITATGQRVTLRCSPRSGDLSVYWYQQSLDQGLQFLIQYYNGEERAKGNILERFSAQQFPDLHSELNLSSLELGDSALYFCASSVEGRGYGYTFGSGTRLTVV.

The chain carries TRBV7-8 and TRBJ2-7; a possible D gene is TRBD1 (5 bases). The V and J ends lost 1 base and 6 bases respectively, with 10 bases between them. Germline lookup yields CDR1 SGHVS and CDR2 FQNEAQ. The CDR3 spans 13 residues. The CDR3 DNA follows: TGTGCCAGCAGCTTAGTGACAAGGGGCGAGCAGTACGTC. Its translation: CASSLVTRGEQYV.

The V gene is TRBV18, the J gene TRBJ2-1, with 7 bases that match TRBD2. Germline V CDR1 and CDR2: KGHSH, LQKENI. J lost 5 bases, V lost 0 bases, and 4 bases had no gene match. The CDR3 covers 15 residues. In nucleotides, the CDR3 is TGTGCCAGCTCACCACCTCCGGGGGGTCACAATGAGCAGTTCTTC. Residues: CASSPPPGGHNEQFF.

The V call is TRBV2, the J call TRBJ2-7, with unresolved D. Germline CDR1 is SNHLY and CDR2 is FYNNEI. With 8 bases removed from V and 4 bases from J, the gap between germline ends came to 12 bases. This CDR3 is 12 amino acids long. The CDR3 protein is CASHFSAYEQYF. Written as DNA, the CDR3 is TGTGCCAGCCACTTTTCCGCGTACGAGCAGTACTTC.

The rearrangement uses TRBV28 and TRBJ1-2; TRBD1 matches 9 bases. Per germline, CDR1 MDHEN and CDR2 SYDVKM. V shed 7 bases, J shed 2 bases, and the junction held 5 bases outside the gene matches. The CDR3 extends over 14 amino acids. The CDR3 bases are TGTGCCAGCAAAGGGACAGGGCCAAACTATGGCTACACCTTC. Amino acid sequence: CASKGTGPNYGYTF.

V gene TRBV7-2 combines with J gene TRBJ1-1; 8 bases map to TRBD1. Germline lookup yields CDR1 SGHTA and CDR2 FQGNSA. Unmatched junction bases numbered 16, after V lost 1 base and J lost 3 bases. CDR3 size: 19 residues. The CDR3 spells CASSLERRRGRDGDTEAFF. CDR3 nucleotide sequence: TGTGCCAGCAGCTTAGAACGCCGCAGGGGGCGTGATGGGGACACTGAAGCTTTCTTT.